This T cell receptor beta chain was identified during a study of T cells in Graves' hyperthyroidism and ophthalmopathy. This clonotype showed up many times. The antigen remains undetermined. Germline V gene sequence: CDR1 MNHEY, CDR2 SVGEGT. The ends lost 2 bases at V and 3 bases at J; junction bases unmatched: 3. The CDR3 is 15 residues long. The study based diagnoses on clinical symptoms, serum thyroxine and TRAb, thyroid ultrasound and orbital computed tomography. General observations from the study: Ophthalmopathy was identified by the model a median roughly six months ahead of onset.

Researchers took RNA transcripts and amplified the TCR beta CDR3 regions from them. HTBI primers were employed in a first-round RT-PCR of the TCR CDR3. One entry per CDR3 protein, called by TCRdb with MiXCR from the multiplex PCR reads. The repertoire consists of about 290,000 distinct CDR3 sequences, with 10% to 15% occurring once and the leading ten covering almost 8%. This receptor was taken from a woman between 25 and 40 years old with Graves' hyperthyroidism that later progressed to Graves' ophthalmopathy. The chain employs TRBV6-2 or TRBV6-3 and TRBJ2-7; 11 bases fit TRBD1. Sequencing was performed on blood. The CDR3 sequence is CASSYTGTGGYEQYF. The CDR3 nucleotides read TGTGCCAGCAGTTACACCGGGACAGGGGGCTACGAGCAGTACTTC.